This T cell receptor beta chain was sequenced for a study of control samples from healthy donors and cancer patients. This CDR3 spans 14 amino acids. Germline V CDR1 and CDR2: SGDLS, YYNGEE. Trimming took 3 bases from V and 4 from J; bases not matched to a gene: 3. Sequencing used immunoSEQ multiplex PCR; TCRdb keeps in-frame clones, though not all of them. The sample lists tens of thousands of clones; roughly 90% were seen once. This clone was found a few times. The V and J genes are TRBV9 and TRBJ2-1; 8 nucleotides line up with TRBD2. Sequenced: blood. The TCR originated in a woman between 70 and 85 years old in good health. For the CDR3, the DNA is TGTGCCAGCAGCGAAACTAGCGGTTACAATGAGCAGTTCTTC. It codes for CASSETSGYNEQFF.